This TCR beta chain was identified in a study of blood T cells in healthy people across ages. Study observations and caveats: PBMCs went unsorted, and a conclusive naive versus antigen-experienced comparison was therefore prevented.

Healthy Caucasian individuals from Russia aged about 6 to 95 were enrolled as donors. Primers used in a second PCR of roughly 6 to 11 cycles were a sample-barcoded 5' primer and a J-beta primer mix. The template-switch adaptor, which had 12 random nucleotides, put a tag on each cDNA molecule. TCRdb fed the 5' RACE reads into MiXCR, producing one record per CDR3 protein. Of 780,000 or so distinct CDR3 sequences detected, 25% appear once; the ten largest clones hold 3% to 4%. A few counts support this clonotype. The antigen is not known. The same data also went into a second study, on T cells of mothers and their children. Turning to that study: With the M1S primer of the second PCR, sample barcodes and 2-4 random nucleotides were added.

The receptor was derived from a boy aged 5-17 years in good health. The specimen was blood.

This chain's CDR3 is CASSLQGRPDTQYF. The CDR3 DNA follows: TGTGCCAGCAGCTTACAGGGTCGCCCAGATACGCAGTATTTT. The V and J genes are TRBV7-3 and TRBJ2-3, with D possibly TRBD1 on 5 matching bases. V dropped 2 bases and J dropped 4 bases, with 10 bases sitting between them. The CDR3 contains 14 residues. Germline V gene lookup returns CDR1 SGHTA and CDR2 FQGTGA.